This T cell receptor (beta chain) was captured in a study of blood T cell repertoires in COVID-19. Study context: PBMCs, B-cell-depleted T cells, or T cells were the source of the cDNA or gDNA that made up the material.

Per the original data handling: Counts of nucleated cells, estimated from reference gene primer amplification, were obtained. This table comes from immunoSEQ multiplex PCR, and its TCRdb copy is limited to in-frame clones, with some not included. Clonal size and the V and J genes are those of that table, whereas D and trimming came from the DNA. The sample shows 170,000 or so clones, less than 90% of them seen only once. Germline CDR1 is ENHRY and CDR2 is SYGVKD. This CDR3 is 14 amino acids long. Trimming pared 6 bases from V and 2 bases from J, leaving 13 bases between. Material: peripheral blood. The chain couples TRBV10-3 to TRBJ1-2; D perhaps matches TRBD1 (5 bases). This TCR came from a woman in her 70s with COVID-19, enrolled during active disease. The CDR3 protein is CAIRRGQTNYGYTF. CDR3 sequence (DNA): TGTGCCATCAGAAGAGGACAAACCAACTATGGCTACACCTTC.